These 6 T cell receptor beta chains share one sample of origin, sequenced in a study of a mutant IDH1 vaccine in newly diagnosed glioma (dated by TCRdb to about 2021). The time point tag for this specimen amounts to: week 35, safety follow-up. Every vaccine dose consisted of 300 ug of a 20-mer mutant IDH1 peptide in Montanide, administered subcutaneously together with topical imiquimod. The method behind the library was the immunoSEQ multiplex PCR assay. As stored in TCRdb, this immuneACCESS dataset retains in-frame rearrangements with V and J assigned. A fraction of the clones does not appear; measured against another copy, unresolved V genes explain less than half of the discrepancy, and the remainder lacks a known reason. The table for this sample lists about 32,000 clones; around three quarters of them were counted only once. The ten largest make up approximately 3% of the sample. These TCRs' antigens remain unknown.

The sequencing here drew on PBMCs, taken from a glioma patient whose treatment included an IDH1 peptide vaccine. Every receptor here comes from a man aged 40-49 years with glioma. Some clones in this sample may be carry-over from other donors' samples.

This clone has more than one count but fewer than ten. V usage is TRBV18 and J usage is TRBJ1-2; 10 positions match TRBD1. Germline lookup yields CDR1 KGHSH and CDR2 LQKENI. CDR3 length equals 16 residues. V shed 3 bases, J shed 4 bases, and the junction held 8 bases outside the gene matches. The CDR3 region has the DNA TGTGCCAGCTCACCTGCGAGGACAGGGGGTGGCTATGGCTACACCTTC. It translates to CASSPARTGGGYGYTF.

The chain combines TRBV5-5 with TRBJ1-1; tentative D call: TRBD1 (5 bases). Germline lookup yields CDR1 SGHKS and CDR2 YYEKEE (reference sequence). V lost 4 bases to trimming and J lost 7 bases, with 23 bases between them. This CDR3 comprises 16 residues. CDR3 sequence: CASSPQGRPDIVEAFF. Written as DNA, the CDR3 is TGTGCCAGCAGCCCCCAAGGTCGGCCGGACATTGTTGAAGCTTTCTTT.

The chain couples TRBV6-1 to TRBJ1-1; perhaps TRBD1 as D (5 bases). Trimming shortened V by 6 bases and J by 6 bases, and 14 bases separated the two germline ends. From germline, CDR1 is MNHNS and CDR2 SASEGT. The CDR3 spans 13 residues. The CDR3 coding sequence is TGTGCCAGCAGCCTTTCCAGGGACCCTGAAGCTTTCTTT. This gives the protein CASSLSRDPEAFF.

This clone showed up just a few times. This CDR3 is CASSPTGLDEQYF. In DNA, the CDR3 is TGTGCCAGCAGCCCCACAGGGCTTGACGAGCAGTACTTC. The genes are TRBV5-6 and TRBJ2-7, with D possibly TRBD1 on 6 matching bases. Trimming removed 4 bases at V and 5 bases at J, with 13 bases between. This CDR3 has 13 amino acids. CDR1 SGHDT and CDR2 YYEEEE come from the germline V gene.

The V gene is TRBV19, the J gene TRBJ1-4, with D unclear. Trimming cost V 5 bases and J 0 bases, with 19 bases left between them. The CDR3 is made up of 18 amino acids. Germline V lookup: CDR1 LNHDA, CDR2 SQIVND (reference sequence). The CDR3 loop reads CASSAGWAEVPTNEKLFF. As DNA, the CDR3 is TGTGCCAGTAGTGCCGGCTGGGCGGAGGTCCCAACTAATGAAAAACTGTTTTTT.

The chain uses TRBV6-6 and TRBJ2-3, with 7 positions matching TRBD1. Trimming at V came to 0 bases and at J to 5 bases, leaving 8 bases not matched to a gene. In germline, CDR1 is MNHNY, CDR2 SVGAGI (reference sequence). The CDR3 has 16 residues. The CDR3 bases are TGTGCCAGCAGTTACTCGAGAGGACAGGCCTTAGATACGCAGTATTTT. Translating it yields CASSYSRGQALDTQYF.